Below are 31 T cell receptor beta chains sequenced from a single sample in a study of blood T cell repertoires in COVID-19. TCRdb keeps only in-frame clones here, not all; method: immunoSEQ multiplex PCR. The sample yields 140,000 to 150,000 clones, 75% to 85% seen once. Material for sequencing was peripheral blood. Receptors originate from a man between 60 and 70 years old with active or convalescent COVID-19.

This clone was seen a single time. The chain recombines TRBV28 with TRBJ1-2; no definite D call. V gave up 3 bases and J gave up 8 bases, with 10 bases separating them. Germline CDR1 reads MDHEN; CDR2 reads SYDVKM. This CDR3 has 12 residues. The CDR3 bases are TGTGCCAGCAGTTTTGGGGAGAGGGGCTACACCTTC. Protein product: CASSFGERGYTF.

The CDR3 DNA reads as TGTGCCAGCGGGCTGACAGGGAACTACGAGCAGTACTTC. Protein: CASGLTGNYEQYF. This chain joins TRBV27 and TRBJ2-7; TRBD1 agrees at 7 bases. CDR1 MNHEY and CDR2 SMNVEV come from the germline V gene (reference sequence). The CDR3 totals 13 residues. The junction had 7 bases not matched to a gene; V was cut back by 8 bases and J by 3 bases.

This clone was detected a few times. The chain employs TRBV29-1 and TRBJ2-5, with 9 nucleotides matching TRBD1. The CDR3 length is 12 residues. Trimming took 8 bases from V and 4 from J; bases not matched to a gene: 5. Germline V gene sequence: CDR1 SQVTM, CDR2 ANQGSEA. This CDR3 is CSKTGGAETQYF. The CDR3, as DNA: TGCAGCAAGACAGGGGGTGCAGAGACCCAGTACTTC.

The rearrangement uses TRBV7-3 and TRBJ2-1; a weak D match, TRBD1 (6 bases). CDR1 SGHTA and CDR2 FQGTGA come from the germline V gene. V lost 2 bases and J 10 bases, leaving 18 bases between the germline ends. The CDR3 contains 15 residues. DNA for the CDR3: TGTGCCAGCAGCTTATCAGTGGGGGCGGCAGTAGAGCAGTTCTTC. Its protein product is CASSLSVGAAVEQFF.

The DNA for the CDR3 is TGTGCCAGCAGCTTAGAGCTAGCCAAAAACATTCAGTACTTC. This codes for CASSLELAKNIQYF. The chain uses TRBV7-2 and TRBJ2-4, with unresolved D. CDR1 is SGHTA, CDR2 FQGNSA, per germline. V shed 1 base and J shed 0 bases, with 4 bases lying between them. This CDR3 has 14 residues.

This chain links TRBV2 with TRBJ1-5; a possible D gene is TRBD1 (5 bases). Germline V lookup: CDR1 SNHLY, CDR2 FYNNEI. The V end was cut by 4 bases, the J end by 9 bases, with 13 bases between. CDR3 length: 13 amino acids. In nucleotides, the CDR3 is TGTGCCAGCAGTGGGGCCCAGGGCTCGCCCCAGCATTTT. Protein product: CASSGAQGSPQHF.

The chain employs TRBV14 and TRBJ2-6; 13 bases align to TRBD2. J gave up 2 bases and V 4 bases, and 8 bases lay outside the gene matches. The CDR3 runs 19 residues. Germline V gene sequence: CDR1 SGHDN, CDR2 FVKESK. CDR3 coding DNA: TGTGCCAGCAGCCGGACTAGCGGGAGCCGCTATGCTGGGGCCAACGTCCTGACTTTC. Translated: CASSRTSGSRYAGANVLTF.

The rearrangement uses TRBV5-6 and TRBJ2-2; TRBD2 agrees at 7 bases. CDR1 is SGHDT and CDR2 is YYEEEE in the germline V gene. This CDR3 comprises 15 residues. V shed 1 base, J shed 4 bases, and the junction held 4 bases outside the gene matches. CDR3 loop: CASSLPGGTTGELFF. For the CDR3, the DNA is TGTGCCAGCAGCTTGCCGGGAGGTACCACCGGGGAGCTGTTTTTT.

The rearrangement links TRBV18 to TRBJ2-7; a weak D match, TRBD2 (6 bases). Trimming took off 1 base at V and 5 bases at J, with 9 bases between the two ends. This CDR3 is built from 13 residues. The V gene's germline CDR1 is KGHSH and CDR2 LQKENI. CDR3 DNA sequence: TGTGCCAGCTCACCACTGACTAGAAACGAGCAGTACTTC. Amino acid sequence: CASSPLTRNEQYF.

The rearrangement joins TRBV5-8 to TRBJ1-6; the D is unclear. The CDR3 has 16 amino acids. Germline assignment: CDR1 SGHTS and CDR2 YDEGEE. V was trimmed by 4 bases and J by 0 bases, leaving 11 bases between them. CDR3 nucleotides: TGTGCCAGCAGCCCCCAGGATAGCTCCTATAATTCACCCCTCCACTTT. Encoded protein: CASSPQDSSYNSPLHF.

This chain links TRBV18 with TRBJ2-7, with a tentative D call TRBD1 (6 bases). CDR3 length: 16 residues. CDR1 KGHSH and CDR2 LQKENI come from the germline V gene. V was shortened by 0 bases and J by 0 bases, with 12 bases between the two germline ends. DNA for the CDR3: TGTGCCAGCTCACCACCGACCGCAGGGGTCTCCTACGAGCAGTACTTC. This sequence encodes CASSPPTAGVSYEQYF.

The CDR3 nucleotides read TGTGCCAGCAAAAGACTAGCGGGGTACGAGCAGTACTTC. As protein: CASKRLAGYEQYF. The J gene is TRBJ2-7, the V gene TRBV28; the match to TRBD2 covers 11 bases. There are 13 residues in the CDR3. Germline V gene lookup returns CDR1 MDHEN and CDR2 SYDVKM. V trimming: 7 bases; J trimming: 4 bases; junction bases outside the gene matches: 3.

V and J are TRBV28 and TRBJ1-2, with TRBD1 identical over 8 bases. This CDR3 spans 14 amino acids. The germline CDR1 and CDR2 sequences are MDHEN and SYDVKM. V trimming: 6 bases; J trimming: 4 bases; junction bases outside the gene matches: 7. The CDR3: CASRKQGVTYGYTF. Here the CDR3 DNA reads TGTGCCAGCAGGAAACAGGGGGTAACCTATGGCTACACCTTC.

This clone has only one observation. The chain recombines TRBV3-1 (or the pseudogene TRBV3-2) with TRBJ2-3; D not certain. Trimming took off 1 base at V and 4 bases at J, with 6 bases between the two ends. This CDR3 has 13 residues. CDR1 and CDR2 from the germline V gene are LGHDT and YNNKEL (reference sequence). The CDR3 spells CASSQAAADTQYF. For the CDR3, the DNA is TGTGCCAGCAGCCAAGCGGCGGCAGATACGCAGTATTTT.

J is TRBJ2-7 and V is TRBV15; D uncertain. The CDR3 has 15 amino acids. The germline V gene encodes CDR1 LNHNV and CDR2 YYDKDF (reference sequence). Trimming took 4 bases from V and 2 from J, leaving 15 bases between them. CDR3 amino acids: CATSTLRGRPYEQYF. The CDR3 nucleotides read TGTGCCACCAGCACACTTCGTGGCAGGCCCTACGAGCAGTACTTC.

This chain uses TRBV7-6 with TRBJ1-2, with D possibly TRBD1 on 5 matching bases. CDR3 size: 13 residues. V lost 5 bases, J lost 3 bases, and 10 bases lay in between. In germline, CDR1 is SGHVS, CDR2 FNYEAQ. The CDR3 DNA follows: TGTGCCAGCAGCCCAGGGTTGGACTATGGCTACACCTTC. Translated, it gives CASSPGLDYGYTF.

The chain combines TRBV10-3 with TRBJ1-2; the D is unclear. Germline V gene sequence: CDR1 ENHRY, CDR2 SYGVKD. V lost 10 bases to trimming and J lost 3 bases, with 15 bases between them. This CDR3 has 13 amino acids. The CDR3 loop reads CATGNSADYGYTF. The CDR3 DNA reads TGTGCCACCGGGAATTCTGCGGACTATGGCTACACCTTC.

The V and J genes are TRBV11-2 and TRBJ2-7; D ambiguous. CDR1 and CDR2 from the germline V gene are SGHAT and FQNNGV. Trimming stripped 2 bases from V and 0 bases from J, with 14 bases between. The CDR3 is made up of 16 amino acids. CDR3 DNA: TGTGCCAGCAGCTTAAGCCTGGGTTCTAGCTCCTACGAGCAGTACTTC. Protein: CASSLSLGSSSYEQYF. The variable domain in full, with the rest retrieved from reference TRBV11-2 and TRBJ2-7, is EAGVAQSPRYKIIEKRQSVAFWCNPISGHATLYWYQQILGQGPKLLIQFQNNGVVDDSQLPKDRFSAERLKGVDSTLKIQPAKLEDSAVYLCASSLSLGSSSYEQYFGPGTRLTVT.

At least ten counts were recorded for this clone. The chain recombines TRBV19 with TRBJ2-7; a possible D gene is TRBD2 (6 bases). The CDR3 sequence is 15 residues long. Germline V gene data show CDR1 as LNHDA and CDR2 as SQIVND (reference sequence). Deletions cut 0 bases from V and 2 bases from J, with 11 bases between. CDR3 DNA sequence: TGTGCCAGTAGTATAGAGCTAGCGTCACCCTACGAGCAGTACTTC. Translation: CASSIELASPYEQYF.

This rearrangement joins TRBV3-1 (or the pseudogene TRBV3-2) to TRBJ2-7, with 14 bases lining up with TRBD2. J lost 2 bases, V lost 0 bases, and 6 bases had no gene match. CDR3 size: 18 residues. The germline V gene encodes CDR1 LGHDT and CDR2 YNNKEL (reference sequence). The CDR3, as DNA: TGTGCCAGCAGCCAAGACCCGGGACTAGCGGGAGTTCCCTACGAGCAGTACTTC. Residues: CASSQDPGLAGVPYEQYF.

The rearrangement joins TRBV5-3 to TRBJ1-6, with D uncertain. Being an ORF, TRBV5-3 has a function that is uncertain. V was pared by 0 bases and J by 6 bases, with 13 bases between. CDR3 length: 16 residues. CDR3 in amino acids: CARSLDREPRNSPLHF. For the CDR3, the DNA is TGTGCCAGAAGCTTGGATAGAGAGCCTCGTAATTCACCCCTCCACTTT.

The genes are TRBV18 and TRBJ2-1; the match to TRBD1 covers 7 bases. V shed 4 bases and J 10 bases; nucleotides not matched to a gene: 7. Germline V gene sequence: CDR1 KGHSH, CDR2 LQKENI. The length of the CDR3 is 13 residues. CDR3 loop: CASSREPGGEQFF. The DNA for the CDR3 is TGTGCCAGCTCACGGGAACCAGGGGGAGAGCAGTTCTTC.

This clone was seen more than once but under ten times. CDR3 in DNA: TGTGCCAGTAGTGCCTCGGTAGCGGGAGGTCGGGGAGATACGCAGTATTTT. It translates to CASSASVAGGRGDTQYF. The V and J genes are TRBV19 and TRBJ2-3; TRBD2 agrees at 10 bases. CDR1 and CDR2 from the germline V gene are LNHDA and SQIVND (reference sequence). Trimming at V came to 5 bases and at J to 5 bases, leaving 13 bases not matched to a gene. The CDR3 is 17 residues long.

J is TRBJ2-7 and V is TRBV19; TRBD1 matches 7 bases. The V gene end was trimmed by 5 bases and the J gene end by 0 bases; junction bases not matched to a gene: 13. Germline assignment: CDR1 LNHDA and CDR2 SQIVND (reference sequence). CDR3 length: 17 amino acids. The CDR3 DNA reads as TGTGCCAGTAGTCTAAGTTCGGGACAGCTGAGCTCCTACGAGCAGTACTTC. Residues: CASSLSSGQLSSYEQYF.

The CDR3 DNA follows: TGTGCCAGCAGCCAGCGGGGCGGGGGACTAGCGGGATTGGGTGAGCAGTTCTTC. Translating gives CASSQRGGGLAGLGEQFF. The chain combines TRBV3-1 (or the pseudogene TRBV3-2) with TRBJ2-1, with TRBD2 matching 13 bases. CDR3 length equals 18 residues. The V gene's germline CDR1 is LGHDT and CDR2 YNNKEL (reference sequence). Losses at the gene ends were 3 bases for V and 9 bases for J; bases not matched to a gene: 14.

This sequence joins TRBV9 and TRBJ2-7, with TRBD2 matching 11 bases. CDR1 SGDLS and CDR2 YYNGEE come from the germline V gene. J gave up 3 bases and V 0 bases, and 2 bases lay outside the gene matches. The CDR3 is 15 amino acids. The CDR3 reads CASSVGTSGSYEQYF. The CDR3 DNA sequence: TGTGCCAGCAGCGTAGGAACTAGCGGGAGCTACGAGCAGTACTTC.

The rearrangement joins TRBV30 to TRBJ2-7; 9 bases match TRBD2. V lost 0 bases and J lost 2; bases outside the gene matches: 17. This CDR3 contains 19 residues. Germline values: CDR1 GTSNPN, CDR2 SVGIG (reference sequence). This CDR3 reads CAWSVFPLADSGSTYEQYF. The CDR3 DNA reads as TGTGCCTGGAGTGTATTTCCCCTAGCGGATAGCGGGAGCACCTACGAGCAGTACTTC.

The table lists this clone with a few counts. The junction departs from germline at one end; a sequencing error may be responsible. V is TRBV6-6 and J is TRBJ1-1; TRBD1 matches at 11 bases. Germline V gives CDR1 MNHNY, CDR2 SVGAGI (reference sequence). The length of the CDR3 is 12 residues. CDR3: CASSWTGGEGFF. CDR3 sequence (DNA): TGTGCCAGCAGCTGGACAGGGGGCGAAGGTTTCTTT.

Only one count was recorded for this clone. Here the CDR3 reads CASSATATSLTDTQYF. The CDR3 DNA sequence: TGTGCCAGCAGCGCAACCGCGACTAGTCTTACAGATACGCAGTATTTT. This chain uses TRBV7-3 with TRBJ2-3; possibly TRBD2 for D (6 bases). V was trimmed by 5 bases and J by 3 bases, leaving 18 bases between them. Germline lookup yields CDR1 SGHTA and CDR2 FQGTGA. The CDR3 has 16 residues. The full variable domain, its missing parts supplied by reference TRBV7-3 and TRBJ2-3, is GAGVSQTPSNKVTEKGKYVELRCDPISGHTALYWYRQSLGQGPEFLIYFQGTGAADDSGLPNDRFFAVRPEGSVSTLKIQRTERGDSAVYLCASSATATSLTDTQYFGPGTRLTVL.

J is TRBJ2-2 and V is TRBV7-7, with 9 bases matching TRBD2. Unmatched junction bases numbered 8, after V lost 1 base and J lost 8 bases. This CDR3 is built from 16 residues. In germline, CDR1 is SSHAT, CDR2 FNYEAQ (reference sequence). CDR3 amino acids: CASSLERLAGPGELFF. The DNA of the CDR3 is TGTGCCAGCAGCTTAGAAAGGCTAGCGGGGCCAGGGGAGCTGTTTTTT.

The chain's CDR3 is CAWSPGGANTEAFF. The CDR3 nucleotides are TGTGCCTGGAGCCCCGGAGGGGCGAACACTGAAGCTTTCTTT. V and J are TRBV30 and TRBJ1-1; a possible D gene is TRBD1 (5 bases). Deletions cut 3 bases from V and 1 base from J, with 12 bases between. Germline V gene sequence: CDR1 GTSNPN, CDR2 SVGIG (reference sequence). This CDR3 is 14 amino acids long.